These T cell receptor beta chains were read from a single sample in a study of T cells after posttransplantation cyclophosphamide. Clones were read by immunoSEQ multiplex PCR, and TCRdb kept only the in-frame ones, dropping some. The sample was found to contain approximately 27,000 clones, and every one recurs. Sequenced material: PBMCs. The source is a man aged 45-60 years in good health, CMV-negative, and a related stem cell transplant donor. Both conserved end residues are part of each CDR3. D genes are given only for firm matches. For some rows the clone size is stated as once, few or many, or as a class when expanded; others skip it.

>many|TRBD1|TRBV18|TRBJ2-5
CASSPRQGQQETQYF
TGTGCCAGCTCCCCGAGACAGGGACAGCAAGAGACCCAGTACTTC
>many|TRBD1|TRBV6-1|TRBJ1-2
CASSGGTGTGGFDNYGYTF
TGTGCCAGCAGTGGAGGGACCGGGACAGGTGGATTCGATAACTATGGCTACACCTTC
>many|NA|TRBV29-1|TRBJ2-5
CSVQARSTGTWKTQYF
TGCAGCGTACAGGCACGTTCGACAGGAACGTGGAAGACCCAGTACTTC
>many|TRBD1|TRBV6-1|TRBJ1-4
CASRGQGAREKLFF
TGTGCCAGCAGGGGACAGGGGGCGCGTGAAAAACTGTTTTTT
>many|NA|TRBV2|TRBJ1-2
CASSEQGSLYGYTF
TGTGCCAGCAGTGAACAGGGATCTCTCTATGGCTACACCTTC
>many|NA|TRBV11-1|TRBJ1-6
CASSTRRGVYNSPLHF
TGTGCCAGCAGCACTAGACGGGGGGTCTATAATTCACCCCTCCACTTT
>many|NA|TRBV7-2|TRBJ2-7
CASSPTGSYEQYF
TGTGCCAGCAGCCCGACGGGTTCCTACGAGCAGTACTTC
>many|NA|TRBV19|TRBJ1-5
CASSRGGAVNQPQHF
TGTGCCAGTAGTAGGGGAGGGGCCGTCAATCAGCCCCAGCATTTT
>many|TRBD1|TRBV5-1|TRBJ1-2
CASSVSPGGMDYGYTF
TGCGCCAGCAGCGTATCCCCAGGGGGAATGGACTATGGCTACACCTTC
>many|TRBD1|TRBV6-1|TRBJ1-2
CASSPDRDPKYGYTF
TGTGCCAGCAGTCCCGACAGGGATCCGAAGTATGGCTACACCTTC
>many|NA|TRBV7-3|TRBJ1-1
CASSLREGGNPEAFF
TGTGCCAGCAGCTTAAGGGAGGGGGGCAATCCTGAAGCTTTCTTT
>many|TRBD2|TRBV28|TRBJ2-5
CASSLGGAQETQYF
TGTGCCAGCAGTTTGGGAGGGGCTCAAGAGACCCAGTACTTC
>many|TRBD2|TRBV19|TRBJ2-6
CASTPGRVGGANVLTF
TGTGCCAGTACCCCAGGGAGGGTTGGGGGGGCCAACGTCCTGACTTTC
>many|TRBD1|TRBV30|TRBJ2-5
CAWTRDRETQYF
TGTGCCTGGACCCGGGACAGGGAGACCCAGTACTTC
>NA|TRBD1|TRBV7-6|TRBJ2-7
CASSLPGQGRLGEQYF
TGTGCCAGCAGCTTACCGGGACAGGGGCGGTTGGGCGAGCAGTACTTC
>many|NA|TRBV30|TRBJ1-5
CAWSVSGGRQPQHF
TGTGCCTGGAGTGTATCGGGGGGCCGGCAGCCCCAGCATTTT
>many|TRBD2|TRBV5-1|TRBJ2-3
CASASLAGRDTQYF
TGCGCCAGCGCCTCCCTAGCGGGCCGCGATACGCAGTATTTT
>many|NA|TRBV6-4|TRBJ2-6
CASSERGGSGANVLTF
TGTGCCAGCAGTGAAAGGGGGGGATCTGGGGCCAACGTCCTGACTTTC
>many|NA|TRBV4-1|TRBJ2-7
CASSQPDGPGETYEQYF
TGCGCCAGCAGCCAACCGGACGGTCCGGGGGAAACCTACGAGCAGTACTTC
>many|TRBD1|TRBV7-9|TRBJ2-6
CASSSSYRGPPVLTF
TGTGCCAGCAGTTCATCTTATAGGGGGCCTCCCGTCCTGACTTTC
>many|NA|TRBV27|TRBJ2-7
CASSLVDSTYEQYF
TGTGCCAGCAGTTTAGTGGACAGCACCTACGAGCAGTACTTC
>many|NA|TRBV5-1|TRBJ2-5
CASNQWREETQYF
TGCGCCAGCAACCAGTGGAGGGAAGAGACCCAGTACTTC
>many|NA|TRBV6-1|TRBJ2-5
CASREWTLETQYF
TGTGCCAGCAGGGAATGGACTTTAGAGACCCAGTACTTC
>many|TRBD1|TRBV5-1|TRBJ1-1
CASSPNHRGTEAFF
TGCGCCAGCAGCCCGAACCACAGGGGGACTGAAGCTTTCTTT
>many|TRBD1|TRBV7-3|TRBJ2-2
CASSVRQGRGTGELFF
TGTGCCAGCAGCGTCAGACAGGGAAGAGGTACCGGGGAGCTGTTTTTT
>many|NA|TRBV5-1|TRBJ1-5
CASSPVGRGENGNQPQHF
TGCGCCAGCAGCCCGGTGGGCAGGGGTGAGAATGGCAATCAGCCCCAGCATTTT
>NA|NA|TRBV28|TRBJ1-5
CASSRGGVNQPQHF
TGTGCCAGCAGTCGGGGGGGGGTGAATCAGCCCCAGCATTTT
>many|NA|TRBV18|TRBJ1-2
CASSPPGVGSLSNGYTF
TGTGCCAGCTCACCGCCAGGGGTTGGGTCATTATCAAATGGCTACACCTTC
>many|NA|TRBV6-5|TRBJ2-7
CASSSHSSYEQYF
TGTGCCAGCAGCTCCCATTCCAGCTACGAGCAGTACTTC
>many|TRBD1|TRBV11-2|TRBJ1-2
CASSRVGQGSNYGYTF
TGTGCCAGCAGCAGAGTGGGACAGGGTTCAAACTATGGCTACACCTTC
>many|NA|TRBV27|TRBJ1-2
CASSQNRANYGYTF
TGTGCCAGCAGTCAAAACAGGGCTAACTATGGCTACACCTTC
>many|TRBD2|TRBV2|TRBJ2-7
CASRVTSGGYEQYF
TGTGCCAGCAGGGTGACTAGCGGGGGATACGAGCAGTACTTC
>many|NA|TRBV7-2|TRBJ1-3
CASSLGGSGNTIYF
TGTGCCAGCAGCTTAGGAGGGTCCGGAAACACCATATATTTT
>few|NA|TRBV12-2|TRBJ2-7
CAGRLDKGTGEGYEQYF
TGTGCAGGTCGCTTAGATAAGGGGACAGGGGAGGGCTACGAGCAGTACTTC
>many|TRBD2|TRBV7-3|TRBJ2-5
CASSSGGGDSQETQYF
TGTGCCAGCAGTTCTGGCGGGGGGGACTCCCAAGAGACCCAGTACTTC
>many|TRBD1|TRBV18|TRBJ1-4
CASSLAGGLEEKLFF
TGTGCCAGCTCACTTGCAGGGGGCCTAGAAGAAAAACTGTTTTTT